The clone carrying this T cell receptor beta chain was seen many times. Its antigen is currently unknown. Uncontrolled infection, other autoimmune disease, pregnancy or lactation disqualified patients from enrolment. The length of the CDR3 is 15 residues. In germline, CDR1 is MGHRA, CDR2 YSYEKL. Trimming removed 0 bases at V and 2 bases at J, with 9 bases between. The data stem from a study of T cells in Graves' hyperthyroidism and ophthalmopathy. General study findings and limits: Blood also contained most expanded thyroid clonotypes above 0.001.

Regions amplified from RNA transcripts were the TCR beta CDR3 regions. HTBI primers were used for first-round RT-PCR of the TCR CDR3. TCRdb redid the calling of the multiplex PCR reads with MiXCR, one entry per CDR3 protein. The top ten hold roughly an eighth of the sample, which has over 350,000 distinct CDR3 sequences, about 14% seen once. The V gene is TRBV4-1, the J gene TRBJ2-3; D possibly corresponds to TRBD1 (5 bases). The TCR was taken from a young man with Graves' ophthalmopathy. Sequencing was performed on blood. This CDR3 is CASSQENRYTDTQYF. The CDR3, as DNA: TGCGCCAGCAGCCAAGAAAACAGGTACACAGATACGCAGTATTTT.